Listed here are 12 T cell receptor beta chains from one sample, sequenced in a study of blood T cell repertoires in COVID-19. Clones were read by immunoSEQ multiplex PCR, and TCRdb kept only the in-frame ones, dropping some. The repertoire holds approximately 210,000 clones, with 75% to 85% as singletons. The material sequenced was PBMCs or T cells enriched from blood (not recorded which). The source of these receptors is a man aged 30-40 years with acute COVID-19.

The rearrangement links TRBV4-1 to TRBJ1-1, with 7 bases aligning to TRBD1. The junction had 2 bases not matched to a gene; V was cut back by 0 bases and J by 7 bases. The CDR3 is made up of 13 amino acids. The germline CDR1 and CDR2 sequences are MGHRA and YSYEKL. CDR3 in amino acids: CASSQDRDSEAFF. CDR3 nucleotide sequence: TGCGCCAGCAGCCAAGATAGGGACAGTGAAGCTTTCTTT.

The V and J genes are TRBV7-6 and TRBJ2-5; 9 nucleotides align to TRBD2. Germline loops: CDR1 SGHVS, CDR2 FNYEAQ. V lost 5 bases and J lost 3; bases outside the gene matches: 7. This CDR3 comprises 15 residues. The CDR3 sequence is CASSARLAVKETQYF. Written as DNA, the CDR3 is TGTGCCAGCAGCGCGAGACTAGCGGTAAAAGAGACCCAGTACTTC.

V usage is TRBV18 and J usage is TRBJ2-3; a weak D match, TRBD2 (6 bases). Germline values: CDR1 KGHSH, CDR2 LQKENI. The germline V and J ends were trimmed by 3 bases and 6 bases, with 19 bases remaining between them. The CDR3 is 16 residues long. The CDR3 loop is CASSPTGLPAIDTQYF. In nucleotides, the CDR3 is TGTGCCAGCTCACCGACGGGACTCCCAGCAATTGATACGCAGTATTTT.

As to this clone: Other DNA sequences from this sample encode an identical CDR3 as well. The J gene is TRBJ2-5, the V gene TRBV30; D uncertain. This CDR3 has 11 residues. From germline, CDR1 is GTSNPN and CDR2 SVGIG (reference sequence). V lost 0 bases and J lost 5, with 4 bases in between. The CDR3 reads CAWSVLETQYF. CDR3 DNA: TGTGCCTGGAGTGTACTCGAGACCCAGTACTTC.

The chain recombines TRBV27 with TRBJ1-5, with 7 bases lining up with TRBD1. With 3 bases clipped from V and 9 bases from J, the junction kept 2 bases outside the gene matches. The CDR3 totals 12 residues. Germline V CDR1 and CDR2: MNHEY, SMNVEV (reference sequence). CDR3 bases: TGTGCCAGCAGTTTTAGACAGGGGCCCCAGCATTTT. It is translated as CASSFRQGPQHF.

The chain couples TRBV7-9 to TRBJ1-5; 7 nucleotides match TRBD1. J lost 2 bases, V lost 5 bases, and 3 bases had no gene match. The germline gives CDR1 SEHNR, CDR2 FQNEAQ (reference sequence). CDR3 size: 14 residues. This CDR3 reads CASSGTAGNQPQHF. CDR3 DNA sequence: TGTGCCAGCAGCGGGACAGCGGGCAATCAGCCCCAGCATTTT.

J is TRBJ2-7 and V is TRBV27, with D possibly matching TRBD2 (6 bases). The CDR3 covers 14 residues. Between the trimmed V and J ends, which lost 2 bases and 2 bases, there was a span of 10 bases. The germline V gene has CDR1 MNHEY and CDR2 SMNVEV (reference sequence). Written as DNA, the CDR3 is TGTGCCAGCAGTTTAAGTTGGGGGGCCTACGAGCAGTACTTC. This codes for CASSLSWGAYEQYF.

This clone has just one count. The chain has TRBV5-1 and TRBJ2-2, with 9 nucleotides matching TRBD2. Germline CDR1 is SGHRS and CDR2 is YFSETQ. The CDR3 consists of 18 residues. The ends lost 0 bases at V and 3 bases at J; junction bases unmatched: 9. The CDR3 sequence: CASSLVAASGADTGELFF. The DNA for the CDR3 is TGCGCCAGCAGCTTGGTGGCGGCTAGCGGGGCCGACACCGGGGAGCTGTTTTTT.

The J gene is TRBJ2-4, the V gene TRBV6-1; D possibly corresponds to TRBD1 (5 bases). In germline, CDR1 is MNHNS, CDR2 SASEGT. Trimming took 0 bases from V and 0 from J, leaving 18 bases between them. The CDR3 totals 19 residues. CDR3 sequence: CASSEARRDRFLAKNIQYF. The CDR3 region has the DNA TGTGCCAGCAGTGAAGCGCGCAGGGATAGATTTCTAGCCAAAAACATTCAGTACTTC.

This chain connects TRBV19 to TRBJ2-7; TRBD1 might be the D (6 bases). Per the germline V gene, CDR1 is LNHDA and CDR2 is SQIVND (reference sequence). This CDR3 has 13 amino acids. Trimming removed 5 bases at V and 4 bases at J, with 12 bases between. The CDR3 region has the DNA TGTGCCAGTAGTCCCAGGGGAATGTACGAGCAGTACTTC. This encodes CASSPRGMYEQYF.

The rearrangement joins TRBV28 to TRBJ2-4; D is unclear. The CDR3 loop spans 11 amino acids. From germline, CDR1 is MDHEN and CDR2 SYDVKM. Between the trimmed V and J ends, which lost 8 bases and 0 bases, there was a span of 2 bases. The CDR3 here is CASLAKNIQYF. The CDR3 coding sequence is TGTGCCAGCCTAGCCAAAAACATTCAGTACTTC.

The chain couples TRBV5-1 to TRBJ1-1; 7 nucleotides align to TRBD1. Losses at the gene ends were 1 base for V and 3 bases for J; bases not matched to a gene: 3. The CDR3 loop spans 14 amino acids. Germline V gives CDR1 SGHRS, CDR2 YFSETQ. CDR3 sequence reads: CASSLRQGDTEAFF. Here the CDR3 DNA reads TGCGCCAGCAGCTTGAGGCAGGGGGACACTGAAGCTTTCTTT.